The 19 T cell receptor beta chains in this list originate from one sample, sequenced in a study of cytomegalovirus exposure and HLA in healthy donors. In the PCR, 60 Vbeta and 13 Jbeta primers were used. Sequencing was performed with immunoSEQ multiplex PCR; in TCRdb, only in-frame clones are kept and a portion is missing. The sample includes roughly 120,000 clones, approximately 80% of them seen just once. Sequencing was done on a sample of PBMCs. Receptor source: a male donor in good health and CMV-seronegative.

CDR3 coding DNA: TGTGCCAGCAGCGTAGGACTAGCGGTCACAGATACGCAGTATTTT. It specifies CASSVGLAVTDTQYF. The chain is built from TRBV9 and TRBJ2-3; 9 bases fit TRBD2. Germline CDR1 reads SGDLS; CDR2 reads YYNGEE. CDR3 size: 15 residues. V shed 0 bases, J shed 2 bases, and the junction held 1 base outside the gene matches.

The CDR3 protein is CASSIRGISYGYTF. The CDR3 DNA reads as TGTGCCAGCAGTATTCGCGGGATTTCCTATGGCTACACCTTC. V and J are TRBV28 and TRBJ1-2; D not resolved. CDR3 length equals 14 residues. Per the germline V gene, CDR1 is MDHEN and CDR2 is SYDVKM. V lost 5 bases, J lost 4 bases, and 14 bases lay in between.

This rearrangement joins TRBV4-3 to TRBJ2-3, with a possible D match to TRBD2 (7 bases). CDR1 is LGHNA, CDR2 YSLEER, per germline. The CDR3 is made up of 15 amino acids. V was cut by 1 base and J by 4 bases, with 12 bases left in between. CDR3 bases: TGCGCCAGCAGCCAAGGAGTGGGGGGGCCAGATACGCAGTATTTT. It specifies CASSQGVGGPDTQYF.

The V call is TRBV6-4, the J call TRBJ2-7; possibly TRBD2 for D (7 bases). The germline gives CDR1 MRHNA, CDR2 SNTAGT. The CDR3 extends over 14 amino acids. The ends were cut back, 2 bases at V and 7 bases at J, with 15 bases in the middle. The CDR3: CASSDLTGGGEQYF. CDR3 sequence (DNA): TGTGCCAGCAGTGACCTTACGGGGGGCGGAGAGCAGTACTTC.

This rearrangement joins TRBV11-2 to TRBJ2-7, with a tentative D call TRBD2 (6 bases). The length of the CDR3 is 15 residues. CDR1 is SGHAT, CDR2 FQNNGV, per germline. The V gene lost 5 bases and the J gene lost 0 bases, with 14 bases spanning the gap. CDR3 in DNA: TGTGCCAGCAGCGCCCGGGACTGGGACTCCTACGAGCAGTACTTC. This translates into CASSARDWDSYEQYF.

The V gene is TRBV4-2, the J gene TRBJ2-1, with 7 bases matching TRBD2. The CDR3 has 15 amino acids. J was trimmed by 3 bases and V by 0 bases; bases with no gene match: 2. In germline, CDR1 is LGHNA, CDR2 YNFKEQ. In nucleotides, the CDR3 is TGTGCCAGCAGCCAAGAAGGGGAGGGCTACAATGAGCAGTTCTTC. It is translated as CASSQEGEGYNEQFF.

This chain links TRBV5-1 with TRBJ2-3, with 9 bases identical to TRBD1. The CDR3 sequence is 13 residues long. The V segment lost 7 bases and the J segment 6 bases; nucleotides outside the gene matches: 6. CDR1 is SGHRS, CDR2 YFSETQ, per germline. CDR3 DNA sequence: TGCGCCAGCTACAGGGGGCGCATGGATACGCAGTATTTT. Its protein product is CASYRGRMDTQYF. The whole variable domain, remainder taken from reference TRBV5-1 and TRBJ2-3, is KAGVTQTPRYLIKTRGQQVTLSCSPISGHRSVSWYQQTPGQGLQFLFEYFSETQRNKGNFPGRFSGRQFSNSRSEMNVSTLELGDSALYLCASYRGRMDTQYFGPGTRLTVL.

The chain employs TRBV5-4 and TRBJ1-1; a possible D gene is TRBD1 (5 bases). Germline CDR1 SGHNT, CDR2 YYREEE (reference sequence). This CDR3 has 14 amino acids. V was pared by 4 bases and J by 4 bases, with 14 bases between. DNA for the CDR3: TGTGCCAGCAGCATTGGACAAGTTGGCACTGAAGCTTTCTTT. It codes for CASSIGQVGTEAFF.

The chain joins TRBV28 to TRBJ1-6, with TRBD1 matching over 9 bases. There are 18 residues in the CDR3. V was clipped by 3 bases and J by 4 bases; unmatched bases: 10. The germline V gene has CDR1 MDHEN and CDR2 SYDVKM. The CDR3 sequence is CASSFPSGQGPYNSPLHF. The CDR3 bases are TGTGCCAGCAGTTTCCCTTCTGGACAGGGGCCATATAATTCACCCCTCCACTTT.

The chain carries TRBV7-2 and TRBJ2-7, with D perhaps TRBD1 (6 bases). The V end was cut by 2 bases, the J end by 3 bases, with 14 bases between. Germline V CDR1 and CDR2: SGHTA, FQGNSA. CDR3 length: 15 amino acids. CDR3 region: CASSLTSDSGYEQYF. DNA for the CDR3: TGTGCCAGCAGCTTAACGTCGGACAGCGGCTACGAGCAGTACTTC. Full variable domain (outside the CDR3, taken from reference TRBV7-2 and TRBJ2-7): GAGVSQSPSNKVTEKGKDVELRCDPISGHTALYWYRQSLGQGLEFLIYFQGNSAPDKSGLPSDRFSAERTGGSVSTLTIQRTQQEDSAVYLCASSLTSDSGYEQYFGPGTRLTVT.

V gene TRBV28 combines with J gene TRBJ2-5, with D tentatively TRBD1 (6 bases). The last part of the DNA fits TRBJ2-7 better; the J call may be wrong. Germline V gene data show CDR1 as MDHEN and CDR2 as SYDVKM. The CDR3 runs to 14 residues. The CDR3 nucleotides read TGTGCCAGCAGTTTAGGGGGCTCGGGATACGAGCAGTACTTC. This codes for CASSLGGSGYEQYF.

The chain links TRBV5-4 to TRBJ2-2; TRBD2 is a possible D gene (5 bases). This CDR3 spans 17 amino acids. V lost 4 bases to trimming and J lost 4 bases, with 20 bases between them. Germline V gives CDR1 SGHNT, CDR2 YYREEE (reference sequence). CDR3 loop: CASSAGTLTGVTGELFF. Here the CDR3 DNA reads TGTGCCAGCAGCGCGGGTACCCTAACCGGGGTCACCGGGGAGCTGTTTTTT.

The V and J genes are TRBV30 and TRBJ1-1, with D unclear. Germline V gene lookup returns CDR1 GTSNPN and CDR2 SVGIG (reference sequence). Trimming stripped 7 bases from V and 5 bases from J, with 2 bases between. There are 8 residues in the CDR3. The CDR3 DNA is TGTGCCTCGACTGAAGCTTTCTTT. This encodes CASTEAFF.

The CDR3 DNA sequence: TGTGCCAGTAGTACAACAGGGGGCGGTCAGCCCCAGCATTTT. It codes for CASSTTGGGQPQHF. The chain is built from TRBV19 and TRBJ1-5, with 9 bases aligning to TRBD1. Germline values: CDR1 LNHDA, CDR2 SQIVND (reference sequence). V shed 4 bases and J 6 bases; nucleotides not matched to a gene: 4. The CDR3 length is 14 residues.

This clone has a handful of counts. This sequence joins TRBV4-1 and TRBJ2-7; 11 bases are shared with TRBD1. V shed 3 bases and J 3 bases; nucleotides not matched to a gene: 4. CDR1 and CDR2 from the germline V gene are MGHRA and YSYEKL. There are 15 residues in the CDR3. CDR3 DNA: TGCGCCAGCAGCCACGGACAGGGGGCCAGCTACGAGCAGTACTTC. Amino acid sequence: CASSHGQGASYEQYF.

The rearrangement uses TRBV7-9 and TRBJ2-7; D perhaps matches TRBD1 (6 bases). Germline assignment: CDR1 SEHNR and CDR2 FQNEAQ (reference sequence). There are 15 residues in the CDR3. Trimming took off 5 bases at V and 2 bases at J, with 16 bases between the two ends. The DNA of the CDR3 is TGTGCCAGCAGCGTACCGGGACCAGGGGCCTACGAGCAGTACTTC. It yields the protein CASSVPGPGAYEQYF.

This clone was recorded only once. V and J are TRBV5-1 and TRBJ2-7; maybe TRBD1 (5 bases). Trimming took 7 bases from V and 7 from J, leaving 27 bases between them. The germline gives CDR1 SGHRS, CDR2 YFSETQ. This CDR3 comprises 16 residues. The CDR3 coding sequence is TGCGCCAGCCAAAGGGGCATAGGTCCACCCTTAGTAGAGCAGTACTTC. Its protein product is CASQRGIGPPLVEQYF.

The CDR3 protein is CASSMTTGRNTEAFF. CDR3 bases: TGTGCCAGTAGTATGACGACAGGGAGGAACACTGAAGCTTTCTTT. This chain joins TRBV19 and TRBJ1-1, with TRBD1 matching 7 bases. J gave up 1 base and V 3 bases, and 5 bases lay outside the gene matches. The CDR3 has 15 residues. In germline, CDR1 is LNHDA, CDR2 SQIVND (reference sequence).

This chain uses TRBV29-1 with TRBJ2-7; perhaps TRBD2 as D (6 bases). CDR1 SQVTM and CDR2 ANQGSEA come from the germline V gene. With 6 bases removed from V and 0 bases from J, the gap between germline ends came to 15 bases. This CDR3 is built from 14 residues. The CDR3 sequence: CSVATGTSSYEQYF. In DNA form, the CDR3 reads TGCAGCGTAGCCACCGGGACTTCCTCCTACGAGCAGTACTTC.